This TCR beta chain was sequenced for a study of blood T cells in healthy people across ages (dated by TCRdb to the mid-2010s). Notes on the research overall: Template switching captured roughly one uniquely barcoded TCR beta cDNA molecule per two T cells in model experiments. To avoid experimental bias, donors of different ages were distributed randomly across sequencing lanes. The donors were split into four age groups: young (average around 15 years), middle-aged (39), aged (over 55) and long-lived (roughly 77). Two additional independent replicas of 1 million unique cDNA reads from the same blood draw were analyzed for two donors (one aged 18 to 30 and one aged 80 or older). Age-related changes in TCR beta repertoire diversity were measured in the study by deep sequencing normalized with unique cDNA molecular identifiers. Results the study describes overall, beyond this receptor: Observed TCR beta diversity per million T cells fell roughly linearly with age, and a significant reduction was already apparent by age roughly 40. The CMV infection status of donors was not known, potentially confounding age-related changes in expanded clonotypes. Compared with the aged group, the long-lived group had more naive CD4+ T cells, fewer expanded clones and increased TCR diversity, suggesting age selection. Estimates of total diversity from one million sequenced T cells were regarded as lower bounds and underestimates. There was a strong correlation between observed TCR beta diversity and the percentage of naive T cells measured by flow cytometry. Bulk unsorted PBMC profiling prevented conclusive comparison of naive and antigen-experienced compartments.

Systemically healthy Caucasian individuals from Russia, around 39 in total and aged roughly 6 to 90 years, were included as donors. Each donor gave approximately 9.4 milliliters of peripheral blood, drawn into EDTA-treated Vacutainer tubes. PBMCs were isolated by Ficoll-Paque density-gradient centrifugation, with at least 7 million obtained per sample. Total RNA, at least 6 micrograms per sample, was extracted from PBMCs with Trizol reagent. For every donor, flow cytometry on a PBMC aliquot measured the percentage of naive CD45RAhigh/CD27high T cells. The method was 5' RACE. These reads were obtained on an Illumina HiSeq 2500. The second PCR ran for roughly 7 to 12 cycles and used a J-beta primer mix along with a sample-barcoded 5' primer. Each TCR beta cDNA molecule received a unique molecular identifier from a template-switch 5' adaptor carrying 12 random nucleotides. At least 2.5 million CDR3-containing paired-end reads were obtained from each sample. The Mint cDNA synthesis kit, primed by a TRBC-specific oligonucleotide, was used to synthesize first-strand cDNA from all RNA. Following uracil-DNA glycosylase treatment, a first 18-cycle PCR with universal primers M1SS and BC2_uni_R was performed on all cDNA. As for how the authors treated the data: For normalization, 1 million high-quality reads, each with a distinct molecular identifier, were randomly selected from each sample. Reads sharing molecular identifiers were discarded rather than binned into consensus sequences. MiTCR, set to a Q25 quality threshold and the strictest error-elimination algorithm, was used for CDR3 identification, clonotype clustering and error correction. A nonparametric unseen species model using Euler transformation provided a lower-bound estimate of total TCR beta diversity. TCRdb reran the public reads through fastp at Q25 and MiXCR, keeping productive beta chains. CDR3 protein sequences are deduplicated, and each keeps its most common genes and DNA. The V and J calls reflect TCRdb's pipeline rather than the authors' work. The sample profile shows some 1.5 million distinct CDR3 sequences; 28% of them were found once. Over 7% of the sample goes to the ten largest clones.

As for this clonotype: Its antigen remains undetermined. Base qualities are missing; no much larger clone stands one base away.

V and J are truncated by 10 bases and 5 bases respectively, leaving an intervening sequence of 14 bases. Looking up the germline V gene yields CDR1 SNHLY and CDR2 FYNNEI. The CDR3 numbers 13 residues from cysteine through phenylalanine. Only the CDR3 DNA stays, 39 bases, in frame from base 1. The sequence is built from TRBV2 and TRBJ2-2, and possibly TRBD1, on 6 matching bases. Sequencing was carried out using blood. This clonotype was obtained from a woman between 25 and 40 years old in good health. The CDR3 region reads CATMQGWTGELFF. The DNA is as follows: TGTGCCACCATGCAGGGGTGGACCGGGGAGCTGTTTTTT. With all but the CDR3 taken from the reference TRBV2 and TRBJ2-2 genes, the full variable domain is: EPEVTQTPSHQVTQMGQEVILRCVPISNHLYFYWYRQILGQKVEFLVSFYNNEISEKSEIFDDQFSVERPDGSNFTLKIRSTKLEDSAMYFCATMQGWTGELFFGEGSRLTVL.